This TCR beta chain appears in the sequencing data of a study of cytomegalovirus exposure and HLA in healthy donors listed by TCRdb under 2017. Notes on the research overall: According to a later analysis, the 120 or so validation repertoires were produced on the same platform as the 666 repertoires of the first cohort. The aim of the study was to test whether cataloging public T cell receptors could identify signatures of past pathogen exposure. In addition to the first cohort of 666 subjects, a separate validation cohort of 130 or so different subjects was used. To predict cytomegalovirus infection status, the study brought together high-throughput TCR immunosequencing, statistical association of individual TCRs with disease status, and machine learning.

The donors belonged to the validation cohort of approximately 130 subjects, which was separate from the approximately 700-subject first cohort. Study-level results and caveats: A later analysis found that TCRs clustered in the first cohort also tended to co-occur in the approximately 120 validation repertoires, with 94% of cluster scores above 0. The classifier was reported to diagnose cytomegalovirus status with high specificity and sensitivity in both the original cohort and the validation cohort. A few of the identified cytomegalovirus-associated TCR beta chains were confirmed in vitro to be specific for cytomegalovirus antigens. A later analysis had no HLA typing for the validation cohort, so co-occurrence there was scored across all 120 repertoires. According to the authors, the approach could potentially be generalized to other disease states and immunological phenotypes. The study listed over 150 TCR beta chains as associated with cytomegalovirus. Across donors, most TCR sequences were observed very rarely, whereas some public TCRs were present in many individuals.

Trimming takes 5 bases off V and 1 base off J; junction bases not matched to a gene: 10. The CDR3 measures 17 amino acids from cysteine to phenylalanine. The kept DNA is CDR3 alone, 51 bases in frame from the first base. Based on the germline V gene, the CDR1 and CDR2 sequences are SGHTA and FQGNSA. The library was obtained by the immunoSEQ multiplex PCR assay. The source study handled its data this way. A statistical classification framework was built for diagnosing cytomegalovirus status from the catalog of TCR beta chain sequences. TCRdb limited this immuneACCESS table to in-frame rearrangements with V and J called. A share of clones is missing; checked studies link under half to unresolved V genes, and the rest is unexplained. The V and J calls and clone size come from that table; D and trimming were worked out from the DNA. For this sample the table gives tens of thousands of clones, of which more than 70% were detected only once. In total, the top ten clones hold around an eighth of the sample.

As regards this clone: Its antigen specificity is not known. No much larger clone exists at a distance of one base, and base qualities are not known.

This sequence originates from a woman between 18 and 29 years old in good health and CMV-seropositive. Here the chain combines TRBV7-2 and TRBJ1-3; 8 junctional bases match TRBD1. Sequencing was done on a sample of PBMCs. The CDR3 region has the sequence CASSLRTGLVSGNTIYF. The sequenced DNA is TGTGCCAGCAGCCTCAGGACAGGGCTGGTTTCTGGAAACACCATATATTTT.